Each of the 25 T cell receptor beta chains below was sequenced from the same sample in a study of human T cells and chemical hapten exposure. MiXCR, run by TCRdb on the RACE reads, gives a single entry per CDR3 protein. The sample shows 75,000 to 100,000 distinct CDR3 sequences, approximately 10% of them seen only once. Time point denoted: patch test 1, 2 weeks after DPC sensitization. Stated treatment: therapeutic diphenylcyclopropenone sensitization with weekly scalp DPC. The sequencing here drew on whole blood, taken in connection with sensitization to the hapten diphenylcyclopropenone (DPC). These receptors all stem from a woman in her fifties or sixties with alopecia areata. Some clones in this sample may be carry-over from other donors' samples.

The table lists this clonotype with many counts. The CDR3 here is CATTGDYEQFF. The CDR3, as DNA: TGTGCCACAACAGGGGACTATGAGCAGTTCTTC. The chain joins TRBV15 to TRBJ2-1, with a possible D match to TRBD1 (7 bases). This CDR3 region has 11 residues. Germline V CDR1 and CDR2: LNHNV, YYDKDF (reference sequence). Trimming removed 9 bases at V and 8 bases at J, with 11 bases between.

This clonotype was found a few times. The CDR3 protein is CASSLAAGSDTEAFF. As DNA, the CDR3 is TGTGCCAGCAGCTTAGCCGCGGGGAGCGACACTGAAGCTTTCTTT. V and J are TRBV7-6 and TRBJ1-1; no definite D call. CDR3 length: 15 residues. Trimming pared 0 bases from V and 3 bases from J, leaving 11 bases between. Germline-derived CDR1 and CDR2 are SGHVS and FNYEAQ.

This clonotype was picked up one time. The chain couples TRBV5-1 to TRBJ2-7; possibly TRBD1 for D (6 bases). Trimming removed 5 bases from V and 3 bases from J, with 15 bases in between. There are 14 residues in the CDR3. Germline CDR1 reads SGHRS; CDR2 reads YFSETQ. The DNA for the CDR3 is TGCGCCAGCAGTCCGGGACACGGAGTCTACGAGCAGTACTTC. Encoded protein: CASSPGHGVYEQYF.

This clonotype was counted between two and nine times. The J gene is TRBJ2-3, the V gene TRBV9; D is possibly TRBD1 or TRBD2 (5 bases each). The germline V gene encodes CDR1 SGDLS and CDR2 YYNGEE. The CDR3 sequence is 14 residues long. V was trimmed by 2 bases and J by 2 bases, leaving 9 bases between them. The CDR3 region is CASSVGRPTDTQYF. The CDR3 DNA reads as TGTGCCAGCAGCGTGGGACGGCCCACAGATACGCAGTATTTT.

This clonotype was detected many times. This chain joins TRBV3-1 and TRBJ1-5; 7 bases are a match to TRBD1. V lost 4 bases, J lost 9 bases, and 9 bases stayed unmatched. The CDR3 spans 14 residues. Germline loops: CDR1 LGHDT, CDR2 YNNKEL (reference sequence). The CDR3 DNA is TGTGCCAGCAGCCCAGGACAGGATTTAAGGCCCCAGCATTTT. It translates to CASSPGQDLRPQHF.

This clonotype was seen ten or more times. This chain links TRBV18 with TRBJ1-1; D is undetermined. V lost 4 bases and J 0 bases, leaving 9 bases between the germline ends. The germline V gene encodes CDR1 KGHSH and CDR2 LQKENI. There are 14 residues in the CDR3. The CDR3 nucleotides read TGTGCCAGCTCACTACCTGGGGTGAACACTGAAGCTTTCTTT. Amino acids: CASSLPGVNTEAFF.

Only a few counts were recorded for this clonotype. The gene calls are TRBV9 and TRBJ2-1; TRBD2 agrees at 11 bases. CDR3 size: 14 residues. Losses at the gene ends were 4 bases for V and 10 bases for J; bases not matched to a gene: 7. CDR1 and CDR2 from the germline V gene are SGDLS and YYNGEE. The CDR3 reads CASSLTSGALEQFF. Written as DNA, the CDR3 is TGTGCCAGCAGCTTGACTAGCGGGGCACTGGAGCAGTTCTTC. Full variable domain (remainder filled in from reference TRBV9 and TRBJ2-1): DSGVTQTPKHLITATGQRVTLRCSPRSGDLSVYWYQQSLDQGLQFLIQYYNGEERAKGNILERFSAQQFPDLHSELNLSSLELGDSALYFCASSLTSGALEQFFGPGTRLTVL.

This clonotype was recorded at least ten times. V gene TRBV30 combines with J gene TRBJ2-1, with D unresolved. The germline V and J ends were trimmed by 0 bases and 7 bases, with 4 bases remaining between them. This CDR3 region has 11 residues. The V gene's germline CDR1 is GTSNPN and CDR2 SVGIG (reference sequence). The CDR3: CAWSVVNEQFF. DNA of the CDR3: TGTGCCTGGAGTGTAGTAAATGAGCAGTTCTTC.

In its sample, this clonotype was seen many times. The chain links TRBV11-2 to TRBJ2-3; no reliable D call. CDR3 length equals 13 residues. V shed 1 base and J shed 5 bases, with 7 bases lying between them. Germline-derived CDR1 and CDR2 are SGHAT and FQNNGV. The CDR3 loop is CASSLGVLDTQYF. Written as DNA, the CDR3 is TGTGCCAGCAGCTTAGGAGTTTTAGATACGCAGTATTTT.

This clonotype was recorded a few times. The chain carries TRBV12-3 or TRBV12-4 and TRBJ2-3; 11 positions match TRBD2. J lost 4 bases, V lost 5 bases, and 5 bases had no gene match. The CDR3 is made up of 15 amino acids. CDR3 loop: CASSPGLAVADTQYF. The CDR3 DNA is TGTGCCAGCAGTCCGGGACTAGCGGTGGCAGATACGCAGTATTTT.

The chain combines TRBV14 with TRBJ1-5, with 7 nucleotides matching TRBD1. The CDR3 covers 13 residues. Germline V gives CDR1 SGHDN, CDR2 FVKESK. With 4 bases clipped from V and 9 bases from J, the junction kept 6 bases outside the gene matches. The chain's CDR3 is CASSPNRGWPQHF. The CDR3 DNA sequence: TGTGCCAGCAGCCCCAACAGGGGATGGCCCCAGCATTTT.

V is TRBV18 and J is TRBJ2-3; perhaps TRBD1 as D (5 bases). V lost 6 bases and J 5 bases, leaving 9 bases between the germline ends. CDR3 length equals 12 residues. Per the germline V gene, CDR1 is KGHSH and CDR2 is LQKENI. The CDR3 DNA is TGTGCCAGCTCCCCCAGGGAAGATACGCAGTATTTT. Its protein product is CASSPREDTQYF.

This clonotype occurred a few times. V gene TRBV7-8 combines with J gene TRBJ1-5; the D is unclear. Germline loops: CDR1 SGHVS, CDR2 FQNEAQ. Trimming took 3 bases from V and 3 from J, leaving 15 bases between them. The CDR3 runs 16 residues. The CDR3 region has the DNA TGTGCCAGCAGCTTGGGGTCGGGCGGCAACAATCAGCCCCAGCATTTT. It specifies CASSLGSGGNNQPQHF.

CDR3: CASSHAGGGEQYF. Here the CDR3 DNA reads TGCGCCAGCAGCCATGCGGGCGGGGGCGAGCAGTACTTC. The chain links TRBV4-1 to TRBJ2-7; 7 bases map to TRBD2. The CDR3 consists of 13 residues. The junction had 5 bases not matched to a gene; V was cut back by 3 bases and J by 6 bases. Germline V lookup: CDR1 MGHRA, CDR2 YSYEKL.

Many counts were recorded for this clonotype. The chain has TRBV7-3 and TRBJ1-6, with a weak D call TRBD1 (5 bases). The CDR3 length is 14 residues. CDR1 and CDR2 from the germline V gene are SGHTA and FQGTGA. V lost 5 bases, J lost 7 bases, and 12 bases lay in between. The CDR3 DNA follows: TGTGCCAGCAGCGGCGGGGCGTGGAATTCACCCCTCCACTTT. Amino acids: CASSGGAWNSPLHF.

The rearrangement links TRBV3-1 to TRBJ1-5; no clear D gene. Looked up from germline, CDR1 is LGHDT and CDR2 is YNNKEL (reference sequence). The CDR3 covers 15 residues. Between the trimmed V and J ends, which lost 2 bases and 0 bases, there was a span of 8 bases. CDR3: CASSQSGYSNQPQHF. CDR3 DNA sequence: TGTGCCAGCAGCCAATCCGGGTATAGCAATCAGCCCCAGCATTTT.

This clonotype was detected only a few times. The V call is TRBV2, the J call TRBJ2-5, with D maybe TRBD2 (6 bases). V lost 2 bases, J lost 4 bases, and 14 bases lay in between. Germline assignment: CDR1 SNHLY and CDR2 FYNNEI. The CDR3 is 15 amino acids. Here the CDR3 reads CASSEFPPGVETQYF. As DNA, the CDR3 is TGTGCCAGCAGTGAATTTCCCCCGGGGGTAGAGACCCAGTACTTC.

This clonotype was seen at least ten times. This chain uses TRBV7-8 with TRBJ2-3; maybe TRBD2 (5 bases). Germline CDR1 reads SGHVS; CDR2 reads FQNEAQ. The V end was cut by 1 base, the J end by 3 bases, with 11 bases between. CDR3 length: 15 amino acids. CDR3 amino acids: CASSLVPGMTDTQYF. The CDR3 DNA follows: TGTGCCAGCAGCTTAGTTCCGGGGATGACAGATACGCAGTATTTT. Complete variable domain (other parts from reference TRBV7-8 and TRBJ2-3): GAGVSQSPRYKVAKRGQDVALRCDPISGHVSLFWYQQALGQGPEFLTYFQNEAQLDKSGLPSDRFFAERPEGSVSTLKIQRTQQEDSAVYLCASSLVPGMTDTQYFGPGTRLTVL.

This clonotype was picked up many times. V and J are TRBV5-1 and TRBJ2-1, with TRBD1 matching over 9 bases. Germline loops: CDR1 SGHRS, CDR2 YFSETQ. The V and J ends lost 3 bases and 7 bases, in that order; junction bases with no gene match: 8. The length of the CDR3 is 15 residues. CDR3 in DNA: TGCGCCAGCAGCTGGGCGGACAGGGGTTGGAATGAGCAGTTCTTC. Translated, it gives CASSWADRGWNEQFF.

This clonotype showed up many times. V and J are TRBV6-2 or TRBV6-3 and TRBJ1-1, with TRBD1 identical over 7 bases. Germline V gene sequence: CDR1 MNHEY, CDR2 SVGEGT. V was pared by 5 bases and J by 7 bases, with 7 bases of the junction left unmatched. This CDR3 is built from 13 residues. CDR3: CASSTRQGNEAFF. Written as DNA, the CDR3 is TGTGCCAGCAGTACCCGACAGGGAAATGAAGCTTTCTTT.

This chain uses TRBV4-1 with TRBJ1-6, with D possibly matching TRBD1 (6 bases). The CDR3 is 16 residues long. Germline V gene sequence: CDR1 MGHRA, CDR2 YSYEKL. The germline V and J ends were trimmed by 2 bases and 9 bases, with 17 bases remaining between them. The CDR3 region has the DNA TGCGCCAGCAGCCAACAACAGGGACTGCTTAGTTCACCCCTCCACTTT. Translation: CASSQQQGLLSSPLHF.

There are many counts of this clonotype. The chain recombines TRBV3-1 with TRBJ1-1, with TRBD1 matching 9 bases. This CDR3 region has 14 residues. The ends lost 4 bases at V and 5 bases at J; junction bases unmatched: 5. Looked up from germline, CDR1 is LGHDT and CDR2 is YNNKEL (reference sequence). The CDR3 region has the DNA TGTGCCAGCAGCCGAGGGACAGGGATAACTGAAGCTTTCTTT. This translates into CASSRGTGITEAFF.

The J gene is TRBJ2-7, the V gene TRBV6-5; TRBD1 matches at 7 bases. There are 12 residues in the CDR3. Per the germline V gene, CDR1 is MNHEY and CDR2 is SVGAGI. The junction had 4 bases not matched to a gene; V was cut back by 6 bases and J by 5 bases. The CDR3 protein is CASRNRGHEQYF. CDR3 coding DNA: TGTGCCAGCAGGAACAGGGGCCACGAGCAGTACTTC.

In regard to this clonotype: Germline is not matched at one junction end, which may reflect a read error. The J gene is TRBJ2-5, the V gene TRBV7-7, with D perhaps matching TRBD2 (5 bases). There are 11 residues in the CDR3. Germline-derived CDR1 and CDR2 are SSHAT and FNYEAQ (reference sequence). This CDR3 is CASAFQKTQYF. Written as DNA, the CDR3 is TGTGCTAGCGCTTTCCAAAAGACCCAGTACTTC.

This clonotype has at least ten counts. V gene TRBV20-1 combines with J gene TRBJ1-3; 7 bases line up with TRBD1. CDR3 length: 13 amino acids. After removal of 3 bases from V and 2 bases from J, the junction contained 1 base not matched to a gene. Per the germline V gene, CDR1 is DFQATT and CDR2 is SNEGSKA (reference sequence). The DNA of the CDR3 is TGCAGTGCTAGGGGGACAGCTGGAAACACCATATATTTT. It translates to CSARGTAGNTIYF.